This T cell receptor (beta chain) is from a study of vaccination effects on CD4 cells after COVID-19 (dated by TCRdb to the early 2020s). About the investigation overall: After vaccination, three convalescent patients were sampled both early (day +14) and late (day +241, +227, +161 respectively). SARS-CoV-2 spike-specific CD4+ TCR repertoires were compared before and after mRNA vaccination in COVID-19 convalescent patients and in infection-naive vaccine recipients. Cultures from other donors in the study were sequenced with the Oncomine TCR Beta short-read assay on an Illumina iSeq 100. Across the study, the median time from the second dose to post-vaccine sampling was 72 days (range 14 to 241). The full study included 9 to 10 COVID-19 convalescent patients and a few SARS-CoV-2-naive healthy vaccine recipients.

The library was generated by the immunoSEQ multiplex PCR assay. TCR beta CDR3 sequencing was performed on DNA from the cultured, isolated CD4+ T cells. In the original analysis: Non-productive TCR sequences were removed, reads were trimmed to the CDR3 region, and CDR3s of at least 7 amino acids were retained. The MANAFEST web app was used to identify antigen-specific clonotypes by comparing expansion in peptide wells with expansion in reference cultures. To be called positive, a clone needed expansion at FDR<0.05 compared with the reference and with all other wells, an odds ratio greater than 5, and a frequency greater than 0.1% in two replicate wells. A clonotype was called cross-reactive if it was significantly expanded both in SARS-CoV-2 spike wells and in at least one common cold coronavirus spike condition. Levenshtein distance calculated with the stringdist R package was used to assess CDR3 similarity, and unrooted trees were constructed with ape in R 3.6.1. TCRdb took this table from immuneACCESS and kept in-frame rearrangements with V and J called. Such tables lack part of the clones; where checked against another copy, unresolved V genes explain under half of the gap, and the rest is unexplained. V, J and clone size were drawn from that table, and D and trimming were deduced from the DNA. This sample has approximately 15,000 clones in its table, and over 60% of those were observed once. The top ten hold roughly 19% of the sample.

Based on the germline V gene, the CDR1 and CDR2 sequences are SQVTM and ANQGSEA. V is cut back by 5 bases and J by 0 bases, with 8 bases in the junction unmatched. Measured from the cysteine to the phenylalanine, the CDR3 is 15 residues long. The DNA shown is the 45-base CDR3, in frame from base 1. Regarding this clone: Its antigen is unknown. Base qualities are not at hand, and no much larger clone is one base apart.

The ViraFEST assay stimulated PBMC with viral peptide pools and then used TCR sequencing to identify antigen-specific CD4+ T cell clonotypes by expansion. After about 9 days of culture, CD4+ T cells were isolated with the EasySep CD4+ T cell isolation kit. Convalescent patients had PCR-confirmed SARS-CoV-2 infection between March and December 2020, before Alpha, Beta and Delta variants emerged in the United States. Each participant received two doses of an mRNA SARS-CoV-2 vaccine, either BNT162b2 or mRNA-1273. A few million PBMC per well were cultured with 10 ug/ml peptides in IMDM containing roughly 5% human AB serum, around 10 IU/ml IL-2 and gentamicin. On days 3 and 7, half of the culture medium was replaced with fresh IL-2-containing medium. Unless noted otherwise, every peptide stimulation condition was grown in triplicate wells. PBMC were separated from whole blood using Ficoll-Paque Plus gradient centrifugation and were then either cryopreserved at -140C or used fresh. The overlapping peptide pools covered the spike proteins of SARS-CoV-2 and of the common cold coronaviruses HCoV-NL63, HCoV-OC43 and HCoV-229E. Genomic DNA was extracted from cultured CD4+ T cells with the QIAamp micro DNA kit.

Overall results and qualifications from the work: Among convalescent patients, the spike-reactive repertoire after vaccination was made up mainly of new vaccine-induced clones that were largely distinct from the clones induced by infection. Marked clonal contraction was observed in both infection-induced and vaccine-induced clones at late post-vaccination timepoints, consistent with waning T cell responses. The study was limited by a small number of convalescent patients and lacked early post-infection timepoints.

This receptor chain uses TRBV29-1 and TRBJ2-3; a stretch of 7 junction bases matches TRBD2. The TCR was taken from a human donor who had a prior SARS-CoV-2 infection. Sequencing was performed on CD4+ T cells from PBMCs cultured with SARS-CoV-2 spike peptides, taken after COVID-19 vaccination. The sample's cell subset or site label, in plain terms: SARS-CoV-2 spike overlapping peptide pool stimulation. The CDR3 protein sequence reads: CSVRLGAGSTDTQYF. The bases are TGCAGCGTTCGCCTGGGAGCGGGGAGCACAGATACGCAGTATTTT.